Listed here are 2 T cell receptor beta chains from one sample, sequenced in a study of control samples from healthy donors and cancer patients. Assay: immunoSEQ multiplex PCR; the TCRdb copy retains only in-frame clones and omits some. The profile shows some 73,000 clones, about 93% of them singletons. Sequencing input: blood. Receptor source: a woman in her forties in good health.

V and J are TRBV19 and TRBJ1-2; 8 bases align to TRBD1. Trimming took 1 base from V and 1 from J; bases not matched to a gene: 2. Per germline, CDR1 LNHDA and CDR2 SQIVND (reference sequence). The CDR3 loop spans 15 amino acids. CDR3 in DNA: TGTGCCAGTAGTATAGCTGGACAGGGTAACTATGGCTACACCTTC. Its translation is CASSIAGQGNYGYTF.

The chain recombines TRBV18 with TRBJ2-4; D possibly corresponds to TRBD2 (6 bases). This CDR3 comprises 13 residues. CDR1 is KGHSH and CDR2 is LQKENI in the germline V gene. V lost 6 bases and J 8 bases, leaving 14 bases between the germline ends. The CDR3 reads CASSPQERDIQYF. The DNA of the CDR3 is TGTGCCAGCTCCCCCCAAGAGCGGGACATTCAGTACTTC.